Listed below are T cell receptor beta chains from one sample, sequenced in a study of blood T cell repertoires in COVID-19. Measured with immunoSEQ multiplex PCR; TCRdb has only the in-frame clones, and not every one. The data contain more than 150,000 clones, almost 85% of them seen just once; the ten biggest clones take up 8% to 13%. Source material: PBMCs or T cells enriched from blood (not recorded which). All receptors come from a man aged 50-60 years who had recovered from COVID-19. Each CDR3 is given with its conserved first and last residue. Fields, in order: V gene, clone size, J gene, D gene, CDR3 DNA, CDR3 protein. The D gene is left open where the match is weak. A row's size may be missing; if present it is once, few, many or a size class.

TRBV9,few,TRBJ2-5,-,TGTGCCAGCAGCGCCATCGGGGGAGGGGGAGAGACCCAGTACTTC,CASSAIGGGGETQYF
TRBV28,-,TRBJ1-4,TRBD1,TGTGCCAGCAGTGAAGAAACCCCGACAGGGTACGAAAAACTGTTTTTT,CASSEETPTGYEKLFF
TRBV7-2,-,TRBJ1-6,-,TGTGCCAGCAGCCGCAATGCAGGGGATTCACCCCTCCACTTT,CASSRNAGDSPLHF
TRBV6-5,-,TRBJ2-7,-,TGTGCCAGCGGGGGCCAGGGCATGCACGAGCAGTACTTC,CASGGQGMHEQYF
TRBV29-1,-,TRBJ2-5,TRBD1,TGCAGCGTTGTAAGGGGGCCCGAGGAGACCCAGTACTTC,CSVVRGPEETQYF
TRBV7-2,-,TRBJ1-4,-,TGTGCCAGCAGCCACAAGAGCGACAGGCCGAATGAAAAACTGTTTTTT,CASSHKSDRPNEKLFF
TRBV5-8,-,TRBJ2-2,-,TGTGCCAGCACCAGCGGTACCGCGGACACCGGGGAGCTGTTTTTT,CASTSGTADTGELFF
TRBV18,-,TRBJ1-1,-,TGTGCCAGCTCACCACAAGCGGTTGAAGCTTTCTTT,CASSPQAVEAFF
TRBV2,-,TRBJ1-2,-,TGTGCCAGCAGTGAATACTCTCTAGGAACTAACTATGGCTACACCTTC,CASSEYSLGTNYGYTF
TRBV9,-,TRBJ1-2,TRBD1,TGTGCCAGCAGCGTTGGACAGGGCTCGCAGGGCTACACCTTC,CASSVGQGSQGYTF
TRBV10-3,-,TRBJ1-6,-,TGTGCCATCAGCCACCCCGCGAATAATTCACCCCTCCACTTT,CAISHPANNSPLHF
TRBV19,-,TRBJ2-3,TRBD1,TGTGCCAGTACTTCCGGGACAGTAACAGATACGCAGTATTTT,CASTSGTVTDTQYF
TRBV25-1,-,TRBJ1-4,TRBD1,TGTGCCAGCAGTGAATTTACAGGGGATAGGGAAAAACTGTTTTTT,CASSEFTGDREKLFF
TRBV7-8,once,TRBJ2-3,-,TGTGCCAGCAGCTTCAGAGGGAGCACAGATACGCAGTATTTT,CASSFRGSTDTQYF